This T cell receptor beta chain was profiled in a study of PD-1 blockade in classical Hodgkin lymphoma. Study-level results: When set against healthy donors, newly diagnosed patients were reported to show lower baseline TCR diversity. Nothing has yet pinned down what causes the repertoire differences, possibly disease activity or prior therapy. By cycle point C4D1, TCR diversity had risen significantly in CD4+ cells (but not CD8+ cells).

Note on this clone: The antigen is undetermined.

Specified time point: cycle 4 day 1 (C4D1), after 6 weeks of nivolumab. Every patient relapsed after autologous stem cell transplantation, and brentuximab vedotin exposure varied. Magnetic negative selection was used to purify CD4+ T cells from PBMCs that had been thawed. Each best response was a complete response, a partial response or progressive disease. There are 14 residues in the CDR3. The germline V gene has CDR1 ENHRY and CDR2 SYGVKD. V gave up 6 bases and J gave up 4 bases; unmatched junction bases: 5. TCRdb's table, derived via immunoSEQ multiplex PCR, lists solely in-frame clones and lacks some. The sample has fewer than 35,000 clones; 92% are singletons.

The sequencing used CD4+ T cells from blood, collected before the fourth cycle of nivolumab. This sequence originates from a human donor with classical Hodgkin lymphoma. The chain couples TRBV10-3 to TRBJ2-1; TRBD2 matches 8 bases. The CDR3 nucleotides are TGTGCCATCAGGACTAGCGTGAGGTACAATGAGCAGTTCTTC. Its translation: CAIRTSVRYNEQFF.